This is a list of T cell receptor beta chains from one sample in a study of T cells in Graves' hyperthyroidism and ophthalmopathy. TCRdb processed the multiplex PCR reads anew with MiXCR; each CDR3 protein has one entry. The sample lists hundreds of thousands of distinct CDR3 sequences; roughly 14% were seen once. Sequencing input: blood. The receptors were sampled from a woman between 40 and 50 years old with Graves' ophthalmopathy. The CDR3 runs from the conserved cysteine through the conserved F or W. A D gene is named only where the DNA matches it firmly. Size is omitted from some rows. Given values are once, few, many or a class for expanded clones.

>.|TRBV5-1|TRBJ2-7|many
TGCGCCAGCAGCTCCGGACAGCGCTCCTACGAGCAGTACTTC
CASSSGQRSYEQYF
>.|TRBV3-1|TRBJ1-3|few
TGTGCCAGCAGCCAGCGCAGGGCTGGAAACACCATATATTTT
CASSQRRAGNTIYF
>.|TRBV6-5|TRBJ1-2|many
TGTGCCAGCGGGGTCGGCGCTAACTATGGCTACACCTTC
CASGVGANYGYTF
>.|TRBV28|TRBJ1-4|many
TGTGCCAGCAGAACGATAAGACTCGCAACTAATGAAAAACTGTTTTTT
CASRTIRLATNEKLFF
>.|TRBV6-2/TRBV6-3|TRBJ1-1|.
TGTGCCACCAAGACCCGAGGGGAGAACACTGAAGCTTTCTTT
CATKTRGENTEAFF
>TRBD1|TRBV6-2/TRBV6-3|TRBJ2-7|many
TGTGCCAGCAGCCCCCTCAGACAGGGGGCCTACGAGCAGTACTTC
CASSPLRQGAYEQYF
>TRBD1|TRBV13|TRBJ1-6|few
TGTGCCAGCAGCCCTTACAGGGGTTCACCCCTCCACTTT
CASSPYRGSPLHF
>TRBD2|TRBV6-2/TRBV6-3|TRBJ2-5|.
TGTGCCAGCAAGGATAGCGGGAGACCCTGGGAGACCCAGTACTTC
CASKDSGRPWETQYF
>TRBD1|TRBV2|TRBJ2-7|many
TGTGCCAGCACCCGCGGACAGGGCGCCTCCTACGAGCAGTACTTC
CASTRGQGASYEQYF
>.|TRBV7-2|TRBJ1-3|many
TGTGCCAGCAGTCCGATGCAGGGACGCAACACCATATATTTT
CASSPMQGRNTIYF
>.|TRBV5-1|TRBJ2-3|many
TGCGCCAGCAGCTCCCTCCTGAAGGGAAAGGTAGATACGCAGTATTTT
CASSSLLKGKVDTQYF
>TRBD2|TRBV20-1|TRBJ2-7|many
TGCAGTGCTAGAGATCGGCTAGCGGGGGAAAGGGGGGTGCAGTACTTC
CSARDRLAGERGVQYF
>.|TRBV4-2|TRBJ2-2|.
TGTGCCAGCAGCCAAAGCCCTGCAGGGAACACCGGGGAGCTGTTTTTT
CASSQSPAGNTGELFF
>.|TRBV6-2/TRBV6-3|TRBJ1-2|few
TGTGCCAGCAGTCCCACCGGGCCCGGCTACACCTTC
CASSPTGPGYTF
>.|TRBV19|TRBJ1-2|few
TGTGCCAGCCAACACCCTAACTATGGCTACACCTTC
CASQHPNYGYTF
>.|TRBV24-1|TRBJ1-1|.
TGTGCCACCAGTGATTCTGGGACGCGAGGAGCTTTCTTT
CATSDSGTRGAFF
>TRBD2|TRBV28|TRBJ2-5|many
TGTGCCAGCAGTTTGCTAGCGGGAGTGGAAGAGACCCAGTACTTC
CASSLLAGVEETQYF
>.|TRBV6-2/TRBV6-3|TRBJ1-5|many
TGTGCCAGCAGTTGGGTAGGTAACAATCAGCCCCAGCATTTT
CASSWVGNNQPQHF
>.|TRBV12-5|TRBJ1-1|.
TGTGCTAGTGGTTTGTCGGGGGCGAACACTGAAGCTTTCTTT
CASGLSGANTEAFF
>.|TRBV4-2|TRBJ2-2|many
TGTGCCAGCAGCCAAGGAGGGCAAAGCACCGGGGAGCTGTTTTTT
CASSQGGQSTGELFF
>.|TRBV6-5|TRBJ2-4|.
TGTGCCAGCAGTTACGGCTGGACGTCAGCCAAAAACATTCAGTACTTC
CASSYGWTSAKNIQYF
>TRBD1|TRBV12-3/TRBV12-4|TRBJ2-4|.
TGTGCCAGCAGTTTAATGGGACAGAACATTCAGTACTTC
CASSLMGQNIQYF
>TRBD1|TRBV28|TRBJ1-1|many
TGTGCCAGCAGTTCCCTCCCCGGGACAGGGACCACTGAAGCTTTCTTT
CASSSLPGTGTTEAFF
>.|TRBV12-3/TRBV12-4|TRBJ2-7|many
TGTGCCAGCAGTTTATCTCCCGGGCCCGGATCCTACGAGCAGTACTTC
CASSLSPGPGSYEQYF
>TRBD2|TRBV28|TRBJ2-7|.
TGTGCCAGCAGGCCCCCGACTAGCGGGTACGAGCAGTACTTC
CASRPPTSGYEQYF
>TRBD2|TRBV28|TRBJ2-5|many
TGTGCCAGCAGCAACCGCGGACTAGCCCAAGAGACCCAGTACTTC
CASSNRGLAQETQYF
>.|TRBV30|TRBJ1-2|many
TGTGCCTGGGAAACCGGGCCCCTATGGGGAGGCTACACCTTC
CAWETGPLWGGYTF
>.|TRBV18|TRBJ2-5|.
TGTGCCAGCTCACCAAACCCCGTCCCACAAGGGACCCAGTACTTC
CASSPNPVPQGTQYF
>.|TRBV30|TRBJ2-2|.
TGTGCCTGGAGTACGCTGGGGGAGCGGCTAGCGAACATCGGGGAGCTGTTTTTT
CAWSTLGERLANIGELFF
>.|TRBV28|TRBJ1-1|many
TGTGCCAGCAAGGGGTGGAACACTGAAGCTTTCTTT
CASKGWNTEAFF
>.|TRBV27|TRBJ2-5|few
TGTGCCAGCAGTTGGCTCGAACAAGAGACCCAGTACTTC
CASSWLEQETQYF
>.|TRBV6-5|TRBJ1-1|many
TGTGCCAGCAGCAAGGAGCCTGTAGGCACTGAAGCTTTCTTT
CASSKEPVGTEAFF
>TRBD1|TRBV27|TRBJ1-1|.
TGTGCCAGCAGTTTACAGGGGGCGCGTGTCACTGAAGCTTTCTTT
CASSLQGARVTEAFF
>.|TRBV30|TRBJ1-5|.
TGTGCCTGGAGTCCTCAGGGGCTTTTTCAGCCCCAGCATTTT
CAWSPQGLFQPQHF
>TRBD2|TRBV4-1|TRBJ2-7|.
TGCGCCAGCAGCCAAGATTCGGGACTATTCACCTACGAGCAGTACTTC
CASSQDSGLFTYEQYF
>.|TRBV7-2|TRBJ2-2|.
TGTGCCAGCAGCATAAACCCAAGCACCGGGGAGCTGTTTTTT
CASSINPSTGELFF
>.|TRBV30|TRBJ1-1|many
TGTGCCTGGACATGGTCGGGCACTGAAGCTTTCTTT
CAWTWSGTEAFF
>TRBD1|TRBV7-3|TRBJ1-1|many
TGTGCCAGCAGGATATCCGGACAGGGAGGGAACACTGAAGCTTTCTTT
CASRISGQGGNTEAFF
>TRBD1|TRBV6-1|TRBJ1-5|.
TGTGCCAGCAGGCGGGACAGGGCCGAACAGCCCCAGCATTTT
CASRRDRAEQPQHF
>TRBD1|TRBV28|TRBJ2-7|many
TGTGCCAGCAGTTTATCGGACAGGGACCACGAGCAGTACTTC
CASSLSDRDHEQYF
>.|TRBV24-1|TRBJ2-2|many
TGTGCCACTCAGGGACGCGTCTTGGCCGGGGAGCTGTTTTTT
CATQGRVLAGELFF
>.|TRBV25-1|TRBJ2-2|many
TGTGCCAGCCAGAAAGCGCGGGCGAACACCGGGGAGCTGTTTTTT
CASQKARANTGELFF
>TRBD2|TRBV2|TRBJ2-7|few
TGTGCCAGCTCTGAGCGGGAGACATCCTACGAGCAGTACTTC
CASSERETSYEQYF
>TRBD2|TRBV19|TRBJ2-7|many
TGTGCCAGTAGTTCCGGACTAGCGTTCGAGCAGTACTTC
CASSSGLAFEQYF
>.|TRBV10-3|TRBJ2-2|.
TGTGCCCTGAGCGAGGAGGACGGCGGGGAGCTGTTTTTT
CALSEEDGGELFF
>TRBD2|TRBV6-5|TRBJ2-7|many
TGTGCCAGCAGTTACAGGACTAGTGTATCGGACGAGCAGTACTTC
CASSYRTSVSDEQYF
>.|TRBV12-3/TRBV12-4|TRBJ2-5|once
TGTGCCAGCAGTTTAGCAGGCAGGAACCAAGAGACCCAGTACTTC
CASSLAGRNQETQYF
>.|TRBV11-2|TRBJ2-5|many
TGTGCCAGCAGCCCGCGGTCTACAGGGAGGCAAGAGACCCAGTACTTC
CASSPRSTGRQETQYF
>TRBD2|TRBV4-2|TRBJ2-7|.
TGTGCCAGCAGCCAAGAAGGGACTAGCGGTCCCTACGAGCAGTACTTC
CASSQEGTSGPYEQYF
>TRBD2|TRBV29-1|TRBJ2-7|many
TGCAGCGTTGAAGACTTAACTAGCGGACGCTACGAGCAGTACTTC
CSVEDLTSGRYEQYF
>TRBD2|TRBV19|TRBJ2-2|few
TGTGCCAGTAGTACGGGACTAGCGTCATACACCGGGGAGCTGTTTTTT
CASSTGLASYTGELFF
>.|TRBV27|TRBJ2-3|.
TGTGCCAGCAGTCCCAGGGGACCAGATACGCAGTATTTT
CASSPRGPDTQYF
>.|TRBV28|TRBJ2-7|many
TGTGCCAGCACCCATCATACAGTGGAGGCGTCTGGGATGCAGTACTTC
CASTHHTVEASGMQYF
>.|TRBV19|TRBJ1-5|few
TGTGCCAGCACCCTCCGTAGTTGGAGCAATCAGCCCCAGCATTTT
CASTLRSWSNQPQHF
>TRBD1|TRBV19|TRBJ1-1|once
TGTGCCAGTAGTATCGCCGAGGGGGCTGGCACTGAAGCTTTCTTT
CASSIAEGAGTEAFF
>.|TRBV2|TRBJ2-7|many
TGTGCCAGCAGTAAAGGGGTACAGGCCTTCTACGAGCAGTACTTC
CASSKGVQAFYEQYF
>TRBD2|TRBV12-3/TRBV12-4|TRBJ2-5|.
TGTGCCAGCAGTCTCCAACCGGGGGGGGGAGAGACCCAGTACTTC
CASSLQPGGGETQYF
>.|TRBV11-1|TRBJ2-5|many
TGTGCCAGCAGCTTCAACAGGCGCGGGGCTCAAGAGACCCAGTACTTC
CASSFNRRGAQETQYF